These 3 T cell receptor beta chains were sequenced from one sample in a study of spatial heterogeneity in lung cancer. TCRdb re-derived calls from the 5' RACE reads in MiXCR, one entry per CDR3 protein. The sample gives around 70,000 distinct CDR3 sequences, roughly 8.9% of which show up once; approximately 2% is in the top ten. This sample's time point: blood at routine non-recurrence follow-up after resection. The source material was PBMCs, sampled at follow-up. The receptors were sampled from a female donor with early-stage non-small cell lung cancer.

About this clonotype itself: A much larger clone is a single base away; this may be a read error. The conserved phenylalanine or tryptophan normally closing the CDR3 is absent here, so this likely arose from a read error. V is TRBV5-1 and J is TRBJ2-7, with 7 bases that match TRBD2. Germline V gene data show CDR1 as SGHRS and CDR2 as YFSETQ. Unmatched junction bases numbered 6, after V lost 4 bases and J lost 2 bases. This CDR3 is built from 14 residues. The CDR3 here is CASSPLGGTYEQYS. For the CDR3, the DNA is TGCGCCAGCAGCCCGCTCGGGGGGACCTACGAGCAGTACTCC.

The V call is TRBV19, the J call TRBJ2-6; no definite D call. Trimming cost V 3 bases and J 4 bases, with 10 bases left between them. Germline CDR1 reads LNHDA; CDR2 reads SQIVND (reference sequence). The CDR3 length is 15 residues. The CDR3 DNA is TGTGCCAGTAGTATTCAGAGTCTGGGGGCCAACGTCCTGACTTTC. It encodes CASSIQSLGANVLTF.

This clonotype was counted at least ten times. The chain recombines TRBV29-1 with TRBJ1-1; the D is unclear. Germline CDR1 reads SQVTM; CDR2 reads ANQGSEA. This CDR3 is built from 13 residues. Deletions cut 7 bases from V and 0 bases from J, with 12 bases between. The CDR3 sequence: CSAVSVMNTEAFF. Written as DNA, the CDR3 is TGCAGCGCCGTATCGGTAATGAACACTGAAGCTTTCTTT.